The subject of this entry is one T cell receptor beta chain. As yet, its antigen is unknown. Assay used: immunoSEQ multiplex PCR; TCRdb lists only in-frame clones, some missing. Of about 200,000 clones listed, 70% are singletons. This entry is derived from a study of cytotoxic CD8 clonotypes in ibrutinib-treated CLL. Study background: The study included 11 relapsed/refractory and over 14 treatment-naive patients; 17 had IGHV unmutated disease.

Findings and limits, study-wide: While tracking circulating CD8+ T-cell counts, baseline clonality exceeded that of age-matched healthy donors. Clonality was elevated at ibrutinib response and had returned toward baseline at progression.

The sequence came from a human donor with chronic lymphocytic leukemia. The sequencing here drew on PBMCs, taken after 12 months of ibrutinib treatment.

The CDR3, as DNA: TGCGCCAGCAGCTTGGCCAGGCAGGGAAACTATGGCTACACCTTC. Residues: CASSLARQGNYGYTF. The chain recombines TRBV5-1 with TRBJ1-2, with a tentative D call TRBD1 (5 bases). V dropped 0 bases and J dropped 2 bases, with 11 bases sitting between them. Germline V lookup: CDR1 SGHRS, CDR2 YFSETQ. The CDR3 is 15 residues long. Full variable domain (outside the CDR3, taken from reference TRBV5-1 and TRBJ1-2): KAGVTQTPRYLIKTRGQQVTLSCSPISGHRSVSWYQQTPGQGLQFLFEYFSETQRNKGNFPGRFSGRQFSNSRSEMNVSTLELGDSALYLCASSLARQGNYGYTFGSGTRLTVV.